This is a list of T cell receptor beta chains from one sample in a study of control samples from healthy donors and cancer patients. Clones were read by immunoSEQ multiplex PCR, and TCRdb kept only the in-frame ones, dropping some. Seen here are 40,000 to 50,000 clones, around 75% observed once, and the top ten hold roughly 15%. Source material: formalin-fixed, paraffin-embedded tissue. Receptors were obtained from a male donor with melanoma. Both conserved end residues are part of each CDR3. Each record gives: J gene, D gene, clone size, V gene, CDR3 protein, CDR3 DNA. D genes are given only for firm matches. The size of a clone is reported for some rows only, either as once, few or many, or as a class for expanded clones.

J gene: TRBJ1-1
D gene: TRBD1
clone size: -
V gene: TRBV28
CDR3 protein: CASKTGVRNTEAFF
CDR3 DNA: TGTGCCAGCAAGACAGGGGTAAGAAACACTGAAGCTTTCTTT

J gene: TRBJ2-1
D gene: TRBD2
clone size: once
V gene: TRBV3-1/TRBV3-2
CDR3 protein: CASSHWTSGNNEQFF
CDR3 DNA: TGTGCCAGCAGCCATTGGACTAGCGGAAACAATGAGCAGTTCTTC

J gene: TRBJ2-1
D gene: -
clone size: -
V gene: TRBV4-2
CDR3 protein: CASSQDRWGYNEQFF
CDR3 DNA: TGTGCCAGCAGCCAAGATCGGTGGGGATACAATGAGCAGTTCTTC

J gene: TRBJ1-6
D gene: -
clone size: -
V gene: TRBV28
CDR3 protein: CASHGPYNSPLHF
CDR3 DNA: TGTGCCAGCCACGGGCCTTATAATTCACCTCTCCACTTT

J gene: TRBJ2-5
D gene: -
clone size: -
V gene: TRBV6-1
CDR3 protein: CASSEGGHRETQYF
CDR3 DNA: TGTGCCAGCAGTGAGGGGGGACACCGGGAGACCCAGTACTTC

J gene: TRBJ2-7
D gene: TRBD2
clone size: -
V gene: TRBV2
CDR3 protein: CASSGLASFYEQYF
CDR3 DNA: TGTGCCAGCAGTGGACTAGCGTCATTCTACGAGCAGTACTTC

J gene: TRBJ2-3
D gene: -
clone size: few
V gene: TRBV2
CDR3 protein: CASSANLAFTQYF
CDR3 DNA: TGTGCCAGCAGTGCTAATCTAGCGTTTACGCAGTATTTT

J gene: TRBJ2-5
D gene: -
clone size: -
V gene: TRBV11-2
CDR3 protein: CASSFRRGETQYF
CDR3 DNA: TGTGCCAGCAGCTTCCGCAGGGGAGAGACCCAGTACTTC

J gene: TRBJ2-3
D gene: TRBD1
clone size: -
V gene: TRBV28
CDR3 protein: CASHAAGGNTDTQYF
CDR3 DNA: TGTGCCAGCCATGCAGCAGGGGGCAACACAGATACGCAGTATTTT

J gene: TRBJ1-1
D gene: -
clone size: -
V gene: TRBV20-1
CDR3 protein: CSASSRNTEAFF
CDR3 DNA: TGCAGTGCTAGTTCCAGGAACACTGAAGCTTTCTTT

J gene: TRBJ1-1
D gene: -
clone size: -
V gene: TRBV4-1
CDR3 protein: CASSPQRHRQNTEAFF
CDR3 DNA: TGCGCCAGCAGCCCTCAACGACACAGGCAGAACACTGAAGCTTTCTTT

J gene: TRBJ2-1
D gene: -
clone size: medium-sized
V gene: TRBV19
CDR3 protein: CASSSLGGKLPLTQFF
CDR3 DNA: TGTGCCAGTAGCTCGCTCGGCGGGAAGCTGCCCTTAACGCAGTTCTTC

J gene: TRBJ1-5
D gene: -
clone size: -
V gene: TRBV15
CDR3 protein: CATSTMTNQPQHF
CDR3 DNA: TGTGCCACCAGCACTATGACCAATCAGCCCCAGCATTTT

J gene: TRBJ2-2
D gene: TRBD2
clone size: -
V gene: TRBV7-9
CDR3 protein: CASSLGGTSGRATGELFF
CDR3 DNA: TGTGCCAGCAGCTTAGGTGGGACTAGCGGGAGGGCTACCGGGGAGCTGTTTTTT

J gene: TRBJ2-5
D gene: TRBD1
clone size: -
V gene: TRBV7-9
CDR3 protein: CASSLVRGRETQYF
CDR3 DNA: TGTGCCAGCAGCTTAGTCAGGGGGCGGGAGACCCAGTACTTC

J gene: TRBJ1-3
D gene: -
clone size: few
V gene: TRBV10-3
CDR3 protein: CAISDRSSNSGNTIYF
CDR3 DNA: TGTGCCATCAGTGACCGGAGTTCGAACTCTGGAAACACCATATATTTT

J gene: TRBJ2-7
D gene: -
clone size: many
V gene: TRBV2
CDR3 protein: CASSEGAVNRGEQYF
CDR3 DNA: TGTGCCAGCAGTGAAGGGGCGGTAAACCGAGGAGAGCAGTACTTC

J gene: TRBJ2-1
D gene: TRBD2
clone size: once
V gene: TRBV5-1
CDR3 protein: CASSSSTSGMNREQFF
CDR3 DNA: TGCGCCAGCAGCTCCTCGACTAGCGGGATGAATCGTGAGCAGTTCTTC

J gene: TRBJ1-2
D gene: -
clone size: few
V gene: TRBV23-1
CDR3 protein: CASTQSRGGGGYTF
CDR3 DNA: TGCGCCAGCACTCAATCGCGGGGAGGGGGTGGCTACACCTTC

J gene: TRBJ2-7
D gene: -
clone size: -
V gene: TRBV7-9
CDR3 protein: CASLARRSGEQYF
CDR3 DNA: TGTGCCAGCTTGGCTAGGCGCTCAGGGGAGCAGTACTTC

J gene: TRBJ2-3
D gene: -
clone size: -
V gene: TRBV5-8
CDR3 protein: CASSSITGTSTDTQYF
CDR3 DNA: TGTGCCAGCAGCTCGATTACCGGGACAAGCACAGATACGCAGTATTTT

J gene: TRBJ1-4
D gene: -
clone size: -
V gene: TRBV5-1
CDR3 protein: CASSPGRGNEKLFF
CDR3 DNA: TGCGCCAGCAGCCCGGGACGGGGGAATGAAAAACTGTTTTTT

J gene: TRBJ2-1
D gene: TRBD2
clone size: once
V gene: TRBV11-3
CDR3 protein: CASSWGGSNEQFF
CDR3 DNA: TGTGCCAGCAGCTGGGGCGGGAGCAATGAGCAGTTCTTC

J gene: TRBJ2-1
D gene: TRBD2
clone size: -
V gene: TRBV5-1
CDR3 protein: CASSGTSGSGYSYNEQFF
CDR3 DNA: TGCGCCAGCAGCGGGACTAGCGGGAGCGGATACTCCTACAATGAGCAGTTCTTC

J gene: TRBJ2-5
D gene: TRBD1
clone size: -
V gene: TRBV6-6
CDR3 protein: CASSELDRVLGETQYF
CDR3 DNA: TGTGCCAGCAGCGAACTGGACAGGGTGCTTGGGGAGACCCAGTACTTC

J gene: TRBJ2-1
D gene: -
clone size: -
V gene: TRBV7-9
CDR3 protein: CASSLAVGGRHPRWFF
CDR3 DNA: TGTGCCAGCAGCTTAGCGGTTGGCGGGCGGCATCCACGATGGTTCTTC

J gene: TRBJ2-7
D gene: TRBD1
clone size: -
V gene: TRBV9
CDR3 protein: CASSPSASGQGSNEQYF
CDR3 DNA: TGTGCCAGCAGCCCCTCCGCCTCAGGACAGGGTTCCAACGAGCAGTACTTC

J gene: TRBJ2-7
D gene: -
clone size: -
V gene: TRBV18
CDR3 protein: CASSQGRKSYEQYF
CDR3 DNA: TGTGCCAGCTCACAGGGCCGCAAATCCTACGAGCAGTACTTC

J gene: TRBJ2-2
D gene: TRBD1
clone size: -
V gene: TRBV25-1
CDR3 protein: CASSADRGGFDTGELFF
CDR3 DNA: TGTGCCAGCAGCGCGGACAGGGGCGGATTCGACACCGGGGAGCTGTTTTTT

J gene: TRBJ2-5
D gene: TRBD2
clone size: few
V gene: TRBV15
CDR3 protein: CATSRDRPGGETQYF
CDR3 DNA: TGTGCCACCAGCAGAGATCGGCCGGGAGGCGAGACCCAGTACTTC

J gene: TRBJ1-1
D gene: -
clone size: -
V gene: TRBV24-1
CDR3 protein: CVALGLHWRTEAFF
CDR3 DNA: TGTGTCGCCCTGGGCCTGCATTGGAGGACTGAAGCTTTCTTT